This T cell receptor (beta chain) was found in a study of T-cell memory formation after mild COVID-19. Study overall: Most TCR clusters belonged to a single donor.

MiXCR, applied by TCRdb to the 5' RACE reads, yields one record per CDR3 protein. Of fewer than 400,000 distinct CDR3 sequences listed, approximately 15% are singletons. This clonotype appeared a few times. CDR1 and CDR2 (germline): SGHTA, FQGNSA. The V end lost 6 bases, the J end lost 2 bases, and 21 bases lay between the germline ends. The CDR3 runs 17 residues. This sequence originates from a young man who had mild COVID-19 (a few samples of this study predate the infection). Cell type and time point are not known. The chain is built from TRBV7-2 and TRBJ2-3, with D tentatively TRBD2 (7 bases). The sample taken for sequencing was PBMCs or a T cell subset sorted from them (not recorded which). The CDR3 sequence is CASRRRGAQHVTDTQYF. The CDR3 nucleotides are TGTGCCAGCAGACGACGGGGGGCACAACATGTCACAGATACGCAGTATTTT.